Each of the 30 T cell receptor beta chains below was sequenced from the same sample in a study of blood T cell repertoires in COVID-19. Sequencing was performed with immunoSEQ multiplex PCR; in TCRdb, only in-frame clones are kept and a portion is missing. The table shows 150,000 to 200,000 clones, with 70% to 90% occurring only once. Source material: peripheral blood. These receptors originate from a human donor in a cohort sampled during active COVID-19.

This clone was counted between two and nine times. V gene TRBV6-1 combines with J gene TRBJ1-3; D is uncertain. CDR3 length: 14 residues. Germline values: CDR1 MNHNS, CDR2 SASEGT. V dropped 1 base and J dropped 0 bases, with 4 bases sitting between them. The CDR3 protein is CASSEDYSGNTIYF. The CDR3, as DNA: TGTGCCAGCAGTGAAGACTACTCTGGAAACACCATATATTTT.

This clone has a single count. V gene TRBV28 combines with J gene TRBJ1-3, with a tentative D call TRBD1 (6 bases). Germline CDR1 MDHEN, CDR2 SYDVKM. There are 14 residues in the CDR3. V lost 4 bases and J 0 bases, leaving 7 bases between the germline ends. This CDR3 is CASSYRASGNTIYF. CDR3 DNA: TGTGCCAGCAGTTACAGGGCCTCTGGAAACACCATATATTTT.

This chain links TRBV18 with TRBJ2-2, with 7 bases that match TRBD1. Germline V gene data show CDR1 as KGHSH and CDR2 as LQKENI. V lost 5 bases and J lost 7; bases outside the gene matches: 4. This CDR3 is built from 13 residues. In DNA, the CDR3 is TGTGCCAGCTCAACAGGGGTCGGCGGGGAGCTGTTTTTT. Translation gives CASSTGVGGELFF.

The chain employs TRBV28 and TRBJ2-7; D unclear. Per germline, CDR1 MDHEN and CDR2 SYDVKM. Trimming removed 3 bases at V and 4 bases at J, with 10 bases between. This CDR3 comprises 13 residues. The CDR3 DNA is TGTGCCAGCAGTTTGTTCAGGTATTACGAGCAGTACTTC. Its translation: CASSLFRYYEQYF.

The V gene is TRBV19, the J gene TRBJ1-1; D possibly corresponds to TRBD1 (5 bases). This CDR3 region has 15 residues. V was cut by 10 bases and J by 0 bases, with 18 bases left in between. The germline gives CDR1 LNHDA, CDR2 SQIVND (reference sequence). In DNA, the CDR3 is TGTGCCACTCTCAAGGGGCCCCGGATGAACACTGAAGCTTTCTTT. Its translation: CATLKGPRMNTEAFF.

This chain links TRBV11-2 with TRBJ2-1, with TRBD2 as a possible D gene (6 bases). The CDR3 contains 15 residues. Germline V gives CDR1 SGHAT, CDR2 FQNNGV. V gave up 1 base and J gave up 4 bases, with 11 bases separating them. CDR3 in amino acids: CASSLVAGRYNEQFF. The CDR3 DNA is TGTGCCAGCAGCTTAGTGGCGGGACGATACAATGAGCAGTTCTTC.

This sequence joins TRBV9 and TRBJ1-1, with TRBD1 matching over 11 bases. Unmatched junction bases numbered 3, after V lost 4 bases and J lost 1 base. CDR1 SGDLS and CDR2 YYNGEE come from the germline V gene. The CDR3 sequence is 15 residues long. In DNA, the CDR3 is TGTGCCAGCAGCACGGGACAGGGGGGGAACACTGAAGCTTTCTTT. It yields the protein CASSTGQGGNTEAFF.

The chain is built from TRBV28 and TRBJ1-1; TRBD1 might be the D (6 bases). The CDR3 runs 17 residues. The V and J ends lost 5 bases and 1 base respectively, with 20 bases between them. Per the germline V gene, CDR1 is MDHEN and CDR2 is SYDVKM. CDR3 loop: CASSTPGLQGPNTEAFF. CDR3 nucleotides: TGTGCCAGCAGTACACCGGGGCTACAGGGCCCGAACACTGAAGCTTTCTTT.

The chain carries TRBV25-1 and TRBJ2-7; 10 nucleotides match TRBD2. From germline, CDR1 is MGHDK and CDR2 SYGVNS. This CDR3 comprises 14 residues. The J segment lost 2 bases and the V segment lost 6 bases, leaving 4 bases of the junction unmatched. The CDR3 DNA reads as TGTGCCAGCAGGCTTAGCGGGGGGACCTACGAGCAGTACTTC. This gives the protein CASRLSGGTYEQYF.

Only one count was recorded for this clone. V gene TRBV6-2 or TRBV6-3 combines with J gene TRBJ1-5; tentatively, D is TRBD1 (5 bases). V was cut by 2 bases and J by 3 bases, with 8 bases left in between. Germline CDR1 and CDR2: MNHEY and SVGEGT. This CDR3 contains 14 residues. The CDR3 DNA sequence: TGTGCCAGCAGTTACCAGGGATCCAATCAGCCCCAGCATTTT. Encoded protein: CASSYQGSNQPQHF.

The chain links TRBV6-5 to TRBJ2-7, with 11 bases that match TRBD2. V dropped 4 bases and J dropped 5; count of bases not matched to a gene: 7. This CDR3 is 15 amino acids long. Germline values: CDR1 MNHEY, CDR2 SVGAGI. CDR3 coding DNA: TGTGCCAGCAGTTCCTTAGCGGGAGGGAGAGACGAGCAGTACTTC. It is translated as CASSSLAGGRDEQYF.

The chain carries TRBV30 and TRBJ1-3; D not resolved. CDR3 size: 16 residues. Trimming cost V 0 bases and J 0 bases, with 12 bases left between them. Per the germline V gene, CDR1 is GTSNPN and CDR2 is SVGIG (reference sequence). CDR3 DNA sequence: TGTGCCTGGAGTGTACTGAGTGAAAGCTCTGGAAACACCATATATTTT. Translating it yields CAWSVLSESSGNTIYF.

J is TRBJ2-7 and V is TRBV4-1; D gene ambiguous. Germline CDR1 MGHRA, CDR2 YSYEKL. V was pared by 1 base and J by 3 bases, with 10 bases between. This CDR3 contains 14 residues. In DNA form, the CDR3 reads TGCGCCAGCAGCCAAGGTGAATCCAGCTACGAGCAGTACTTC. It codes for CASSQGESSYEQYF.

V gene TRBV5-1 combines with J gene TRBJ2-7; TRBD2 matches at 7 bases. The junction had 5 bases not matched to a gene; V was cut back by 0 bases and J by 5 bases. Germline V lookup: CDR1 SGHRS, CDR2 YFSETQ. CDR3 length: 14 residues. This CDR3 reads CASSLAGGIHEQYF. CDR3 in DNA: TGCGCCAGCAGCTTGGCCGGGGGGATCCACGAGCAGTACTTC.

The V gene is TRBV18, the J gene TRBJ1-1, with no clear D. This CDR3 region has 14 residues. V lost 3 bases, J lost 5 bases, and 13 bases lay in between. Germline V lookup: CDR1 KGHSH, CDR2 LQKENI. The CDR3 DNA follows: TGTGCCAGCTCACCCGGCGGGGTTGGGACTGAAGCTTTCTTT. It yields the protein CASSPGGVGTEAFF.

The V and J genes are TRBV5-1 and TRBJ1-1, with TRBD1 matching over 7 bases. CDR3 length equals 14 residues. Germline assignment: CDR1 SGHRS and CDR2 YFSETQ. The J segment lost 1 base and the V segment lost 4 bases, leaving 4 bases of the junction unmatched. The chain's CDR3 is CASSETGANTEAFF. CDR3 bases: TGCGCCAGCAGCGAAACAGGGGCGAACACTGAAGCTTTCTTT.

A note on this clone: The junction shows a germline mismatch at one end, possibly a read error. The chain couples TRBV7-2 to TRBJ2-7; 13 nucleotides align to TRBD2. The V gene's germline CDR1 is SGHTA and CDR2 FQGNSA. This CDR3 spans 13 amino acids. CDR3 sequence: CASSLGTSGSPRF. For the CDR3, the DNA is TGTGCCAGCAGCTTAGGGACTAGCGGGAGTCCTCGGTTC.

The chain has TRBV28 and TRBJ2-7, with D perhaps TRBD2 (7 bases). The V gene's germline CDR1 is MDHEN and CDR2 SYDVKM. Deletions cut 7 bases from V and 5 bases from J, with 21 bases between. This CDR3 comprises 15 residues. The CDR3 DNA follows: TGTGCCAGCATGTGGGAGGGGGGGCAAGGCGACGAGCAGTACTTC. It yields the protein CASMWEGGQGDEQYF.

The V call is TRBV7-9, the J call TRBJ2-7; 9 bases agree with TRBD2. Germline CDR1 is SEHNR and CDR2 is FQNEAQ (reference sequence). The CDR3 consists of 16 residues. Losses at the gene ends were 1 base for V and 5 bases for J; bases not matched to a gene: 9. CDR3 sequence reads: CASSLVAGGPSNEQYF. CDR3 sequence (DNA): TGTGCCAGCAGCTTAGTTGCGGGAGGGCCCTCGAACGAGCAGTACTTC.

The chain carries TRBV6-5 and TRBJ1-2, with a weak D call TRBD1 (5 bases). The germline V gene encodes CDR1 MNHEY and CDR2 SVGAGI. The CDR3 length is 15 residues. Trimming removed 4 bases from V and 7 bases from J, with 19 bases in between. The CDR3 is CASSSTLGATGGYTF. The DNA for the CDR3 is TGTGCCAGCAGTTCAACGCTAGGGGCGACGGGTGGCTACACCTTC.

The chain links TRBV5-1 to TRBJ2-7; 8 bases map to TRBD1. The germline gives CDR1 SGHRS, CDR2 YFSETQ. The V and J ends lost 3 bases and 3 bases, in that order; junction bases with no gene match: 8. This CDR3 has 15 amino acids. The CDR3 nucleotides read TGCGCCAGCAGCTCCGGGACAGGAGTATTCTACGAGCAGTACTTC. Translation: CASSSGTGVFYEQYF.

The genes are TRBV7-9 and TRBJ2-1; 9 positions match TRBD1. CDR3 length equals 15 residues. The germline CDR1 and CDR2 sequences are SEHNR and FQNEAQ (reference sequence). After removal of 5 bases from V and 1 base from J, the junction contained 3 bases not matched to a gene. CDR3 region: CASSPGQGSYNEQFF. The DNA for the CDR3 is TGTGCCAGCAGCCCCGGACAGGGGTCCTACAATGAGCAGTTCTTC.

The CDR3 DNA is TGTGCCAGCAGCCAAGATTTCAGCGGAGCTAGCACAGATACGCAGTATTTT. It codes for CASSQDFSGASTDTQYF. The chain recombines TRBV3-1 (or the pseudogene TRBV3-2) with TRBJ2-3; D may be TRBD2 (5 bases). Germline loops: CDR1 LGHDT, CDR2 YNNKEL (reference sequence). CDR3 length: 17 amino acids. The V and J ends lost 0 bases and 0 bases respectively, with 13 bases between them.

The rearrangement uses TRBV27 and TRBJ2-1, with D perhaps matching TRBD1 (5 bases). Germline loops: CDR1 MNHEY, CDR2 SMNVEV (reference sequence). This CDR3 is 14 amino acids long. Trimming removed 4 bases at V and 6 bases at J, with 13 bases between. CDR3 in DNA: TGTGCCAGCAGTTCGTCAGGGTTCCGCAATGAGCAGTTCTTC. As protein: CASSSSGFRNEQFF.

This CDR3 reads CASSERQATTGELFF. The CDR3 bases are TGTGCCAGCAGCGAAAGACAGGCTACCACCGGGGAGCTGTTTTTT. The rearrangement links TRBV9 to TRBJ2-2, with D tentatively TRBD1 (6 bases). The germline V and J ends were trimmed by 3 bases and 4 bases, with 13 bases remaining between them. Germline CDR1 reads SGDLS; CDR2 reads YYNGEE. This CDR3 spans 15 amino acids.

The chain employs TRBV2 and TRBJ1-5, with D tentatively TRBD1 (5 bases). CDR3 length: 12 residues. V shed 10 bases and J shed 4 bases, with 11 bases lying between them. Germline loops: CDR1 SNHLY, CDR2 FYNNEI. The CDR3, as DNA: TGTGCCAACATAGGGGAAAATCAGCCCCAGCATTTT. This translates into CANIGENQPQHF.

The CDR3 DNA follows: TGCGCCAGCAGTTACGGGGGGGGTCAAAAACTGTTTTTT. Its protein is CASSYGGGQKLFF. J is TRBJ1-4 and V is TRBV10-2, with a tentative D call TRBD1 (5 bases). Trimming removed 5 bases at V and 9 bases at J, with 13 bases between. This CDR3 has 13 residues. The V gene's germline CDR1 is WSHSY and CDR2 SAAADI.

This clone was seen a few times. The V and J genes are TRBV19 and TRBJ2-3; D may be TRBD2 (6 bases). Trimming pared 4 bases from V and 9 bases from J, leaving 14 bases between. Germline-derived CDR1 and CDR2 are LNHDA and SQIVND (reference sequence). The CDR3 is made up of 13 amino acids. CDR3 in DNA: TGTGCCAGTAGTACCCTAGGAGGGGAAACGCAGTATTTT. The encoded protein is CASSTLGGETQYF.

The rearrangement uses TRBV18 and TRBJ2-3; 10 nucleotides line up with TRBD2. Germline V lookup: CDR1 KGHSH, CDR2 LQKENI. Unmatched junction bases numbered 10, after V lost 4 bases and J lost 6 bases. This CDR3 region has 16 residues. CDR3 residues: CASSRRLAGDGDTQYF. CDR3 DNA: TGTGCCAGCTCACGTCGCCTAGCGGGAGATGGCGATACGCAGTATTTT.

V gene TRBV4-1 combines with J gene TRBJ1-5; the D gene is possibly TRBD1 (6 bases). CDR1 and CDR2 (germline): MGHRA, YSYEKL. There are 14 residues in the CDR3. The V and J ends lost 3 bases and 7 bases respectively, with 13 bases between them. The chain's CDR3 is CASSQGAVGQPQHF. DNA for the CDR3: TGCGCCAGCAGCCAGGGGGCGGTGGGCCAGCCCCAGCATTTT.